What follows are 5 T cell receptor beta chains derived from one specimen sequenced in a study of cytomegalovirus exposure and HLA in healthy donors. This PCR relied on a set of 60 Vbeta primers and 13 Jbeta primers. TCRdb keeps only in-frame clones here, not all; method: immunoSEQ multiplex PCR. The sample carries under 200,000 clones, about 12% recorded once. The sequencing sample was made of PBMCs. The receptor source for this set is a man between 50 and 59 years old in good health and CMV-seropositive.

A remark on this clone: This CDR3 is missing its conserved last phenylalanine or tryptophan, likely due to a read error. The chain combines TRBV2 with TRBJ1-5; D is undetermined. The germline V and J ends were trimmed by 7 bases and 3 bases, with 7 bases remaining between them. Germline assignment: CDR1 SNHLY and CDR2 FYNNEI. The CDR3 runs 12 residues. CDR3 loop: CASTGDNQPQHV. The CDR3, as DNA: TGTGCCAGCACTGGGGACAATCAGCCCCAGCATGTT.

This clone was counted a few times. V usage is TRBV14 and J usage is TRBJ2-1; D remains ambiguous. Germline V CDR1 and CDR2: SGHDN, FVKESK. Trimming pared 2 bases from V and 11 bases from J, leaving 13 bases between. CDR3 size: 13 residues. The CDR3 reads CASSQSLSAKQFF. In DNA, the CDR3 is TGTGCCAGCAGCCAATCCCTGTCCGCTAAGCAGTTCTTC.

This clone showed up just a few times. The rearrangement links TRBV4-3 to TRBJ2-1; a weak D match, TRBD1 (6 bases). Germline V gene sequence: CDR1 LGHNA, CDR2 YSLEER. The germline V and J ends were trimmed by 0 bases and 2 bases, with 8 bases remaining between them. This CDR3 has 15 residues. The CDR3 bases are TGCGCCAGCAGCCAAGAGGGGGCAGCCTACAATGAGCAGTTCTTC. This encodes CASSQEGAAYNEQFF.

This chain uses TRBV29-1 with TRBJ2-1, with D perhaps TRBD1 (6 bases). V lost 7 bases to trimming and J lost 2 bases, with 24 bases between them. Per germline, CDR1 SQVTM and CDR2 ANQGSEA. The CDR3 length is 17 residues. Here the CDR3 DNA reads TGCAGCGCCACCGGGACACCCTCCTCCTATACCTACAATGAGCAGTTCTTC. Its protein is CSATGTPSSYTYNEQFF.

The V call is TRBV11-2, the J call TRBJ1-1; tentatively, D is TRBD1 (5 bases). V was clipped by 4 bases and J by 4 bases, with 16 bases between them. CDR3 length: 15 residues. Germline V lookup: CDR1 SGHAT, CDR2 FQNNGV. CDR3 region: CASSYPRGAVTEAFF. The CDR3 DNA sequence: TGTGCCAGCAGCTACCCCCGCGGGGCCGTCACTGAAGCTTTCTTT.